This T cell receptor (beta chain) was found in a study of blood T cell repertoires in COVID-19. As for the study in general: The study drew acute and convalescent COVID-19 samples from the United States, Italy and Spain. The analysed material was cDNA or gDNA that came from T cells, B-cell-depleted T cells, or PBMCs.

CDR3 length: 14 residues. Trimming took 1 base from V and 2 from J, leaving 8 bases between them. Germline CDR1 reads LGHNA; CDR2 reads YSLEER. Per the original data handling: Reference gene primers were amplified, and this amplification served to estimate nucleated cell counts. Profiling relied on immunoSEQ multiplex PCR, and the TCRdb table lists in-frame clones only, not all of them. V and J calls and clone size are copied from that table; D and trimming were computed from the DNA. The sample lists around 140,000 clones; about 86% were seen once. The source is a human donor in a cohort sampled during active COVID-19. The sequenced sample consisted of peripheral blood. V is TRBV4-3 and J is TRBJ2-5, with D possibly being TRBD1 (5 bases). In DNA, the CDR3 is TGCGCCAGCAGCCAAGCGACAGATCAAGAGACCCAGTACTTC. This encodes CASSQATDQETQYF.